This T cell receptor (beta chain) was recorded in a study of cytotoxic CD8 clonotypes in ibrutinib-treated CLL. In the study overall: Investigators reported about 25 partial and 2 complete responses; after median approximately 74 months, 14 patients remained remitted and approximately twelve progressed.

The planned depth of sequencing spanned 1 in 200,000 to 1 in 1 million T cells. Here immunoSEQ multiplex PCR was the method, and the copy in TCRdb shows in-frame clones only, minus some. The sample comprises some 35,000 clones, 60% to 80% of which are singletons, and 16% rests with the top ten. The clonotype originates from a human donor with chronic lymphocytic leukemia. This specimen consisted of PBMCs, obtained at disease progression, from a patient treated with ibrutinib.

The chain's CDR3 is CASSLFSGGAYEQYF. CDR3 nucleotides: TGTGCCAGCAGCTTATTCAGCGGGGGGGCCTACGAGCAGTACTTC. The rearrangement uses TRBV7-9 and TRBJ2-7; 10 bases map to TRBD2. J was trimmed by 2 bases and V by 2 bases; bases with no gene match: 3. The CDR3 is made up of 15 amino acids. CDR1 SEHNR and CDR2 FQNEAQ come from the germline V gene (reference sequence).